A single sample gave rise to the 17 T cell receptor beta chains below, sequenced in a study of beta chain features in type 1 diabetes. Isolated RNA was reverse transcribed in full, so expressed TCRB transcripts were sequenced. Libraries were prepared by immunoSEQ multiplex PCR; TCRdb keeps only in-frame clonotypes and omits some of them. Altogether approximately 140,000 clones are present, roughly 50% being singletons, with the ten largest covering around 0.43%. The material sequenced was Tregs from blood. The receptors were gathered from a man aged 18-30 years in good health.

This clone was observed a few times. The rearrangement uses TRBV7-2 and TRBJ2-3, with D possibly being TRBD2 (6 bases). This CDR3 contains 15 residues. Germline V gene sequence: CDR1 SGHTA, CDR2 FQGNSA. Trimming removed 1 base from V and 9 bases from J, with 17 bases in between. CDR3 amino acids: CASSLGGLSGDTQYF. DNA of the CDR3: TGTGCCAGCAGCTTAGGGGGACTTTCGGGGGACACGCAGTATTTT.

The V and J genes are TRBV4-2 and TRBJ2-7; 8 bases map to TRBD2. Germline CDR1 LGHNA, CDR2 YNFKEQ. There are 15 residues in the CDR3. With V trimmed by 0 bases and J by 4 bases, 5 bases remained unmatched. CDR3 nucleotides: TGTGCCAGCAGCCAAGAGACCCGACTAGCGTACGAGCAGTACTTC. Protein sequence: CASSQETRLAYEQYF.

This chain uses TRBV28 with TRBJ2-3, with 11 bases that match TRBD1. The CDR3 totals 15 residues. Unmatched junction bases numbered 7, after V lost 7 bases and J lost 4 bases. Per the germline V gene, CDR1 is MDHEN and CDR2 is SYDVKM. The CDR3 here is CASKRRDRGADTQYF. The CDR3, as DNA: TGTGCCAGCAAACGAAGGGACAGGGGGGCAGATACGCAGTATTTT.

This clone was found a few times. The rearrangement uses TRBV18 and TRBJ1-6; D might be TRBD1 (6 bases). The CDR3 totals 13 residues. Trimming cost V 3 bases and J 11 bases, with 11 bases left between them. Germline CDR1 KGHSH, CDR2 LQKENI. The DNA of the CDR3 is TGTGCCAGCTCACCTACCCCAGGGGCACCCCTCCACTTT. Translated: CASSPTPGAPLHF.

Only a few counts were recorded for this clone. The CDR3 nucleotides read TGCAGCGTGCCACAGGGATACTCCTACAATGAGCAGTTCTTC. Protein sequence: CSVPQGYSYNEQFF. The chain has TRBV29-1 and TRBJ2-1; D perhaps matches TRBD1 (6 bases). Looked up from germline, CDR1 is SQVTM and CDR2 is ANQGSEA. This CDR3 comprises 14 residues. V lost 6 bases and J lost 0, with 12 bases in between.

The chain links TRBV7-9 to TRBJ2-3; D is possibly TRBD2 (7 bases). Germline CDR1 SEHNR, CDR2 FQNEAQ (reference sequence). Deletions cut 5 bases from V and 1 base from J, with 13 bases between. This CDR3 contains 15 residues. The CDR3 region is CASSRRGGRTDTQYF. The DNA of the CDR3 is TGTGCCAGCAGCCGTCGCGGGGGCCGCACAGATACGCAGTATTTT.

The chain has TRBV28 and TRBJ1-2, with a weak D call TRBD1 (6 bases). CDR1 is MDHEN, CDR2 SYDVKM, per germline. The CDR3 consists of 14 residues. The V gene lost 3 bases and the J gene lost 5 bases, with 13 bases spanning the gap. The CDR3 reads CASSFRGGAYGYTF. CDR3 nucleotides: TGTGCCAGCAGTTTCCGTGGGGGGGCGTATGGCTACACCTTC.

This clone was observed a handful of times. V gene TRBV7-8 combines with J gene TRBJ1-1; D not resolved. Trimming pared 1 base from V and 4 bases from J, leaving 19 bases between. CDR1 is SGHVS and CDR2 is FQNEAQ in the germline V gene. This CDR3 is built from 17 residues. The CDR3 reads CASSLDPDWVFGTEAFF. The DNA of the CDR3 is TGTGCCAGCAGCTTAGACCCGGACTGGGTGTTCGGCACTGAAGCTTTCTTT.

V and J are TRBV7-2 and TRBJ1-4; 7 bases agree with TRBD1. Germline trimming cut 5 bases from V and 8 bases from J; bases unmatched to any gene: 5. The CDR3 is 13 amino acids. Germline CDR1 is SGHTA and CDR2 is FQGNSA. CDR3 bases: TGTGCCAGCAGCCTTGTGGGACAGGAAAAACTGTTTTTT. Translated, it gives CASSLVGQEKLFF.

The CDR3 bases are TGTGCCAGCTCACCAGCTAGCGGAGCCGCGTACGAGCAGTACTTC. It translates to CASSPASGAAYEQYF. The chain recombines TRBV18 with TRBJ2-7; 7 bases match TRBD2. There are 15 residues in the CDR3. Germline CDR1 KGHSH, CDR2 LQKENI. V was clipped by 2 bases and J by 4 bases; unmatched bases: 8.

The rearrangement links TRBV5-1 to TRBJ1-3, with TRBD1 matching over 8 bases. CDR1 SGHRS and CDR2 YFSETQ come from the germline V gene. The junction had 7 bases not matched to a gene; V was cut back by 1 base and J by 1 base. The CDR3 spans 17 residues. The CDR3 bases are TGCGCCAGCAGCTTGTTAGGGCAGGGGGCGTCTGGAAACACCATATATTTT. This gives the protein CASSLLGQGASGNTIYF.

On this clone: The germline gene is not matched at one end of the junction; a read error may be the cause. This chain connects TRBV25-1 to TRBJ1-4; D may be TRBD1 (6 bases). The germline V gene encodes CDR1 MGHDK and CDR2 SYGVNS. The CDR3 has 14 residues. CDR3 sequence: CAGSELGGGAKLFF. DNA for the CDR3: TGTGCCGGCAGTGAATTAGGGGGAGGGGCGAAACTGTTTTTT.

This chain connects TRBV4-3 to TRBJ2-3; D uncertain. Trimming pared 1 base from V and 0 bases from J, leaving 5 bases between. Germline V gene lookup returns CDR1 LGHNA and CDR2 YSLEER. The CDR3 consists of 14 residues. The CDR3 sequence: CASSQAGSTDTQYF. Written as DNA, the CDR3 is TGCGCCAGCAGCCAAGCCGGGAGCACAGATACGCAGTATTTT.

The V and J genes are TRBV5-1 and TRBJ2-5; no clear D. This CDR3 spans 13 amino acids. V lost 0 bases to trimming and J lost 2 bases, with 5 bases between them. Germline V gene data show CDR1 as SGHRS and CDR2 as YFSETQ. CDR3 residues: CASSLVGQETQYF. In DNA, the CDR3 is TGCGCCAGCAGCTTGGTCGGGCAAGAGACCCAGTACTTC.

The chain combines TRBV5-1 with TRBJ2-3; maybe TRBD1 (6 bases). The CDR3 is 14 residues long. Germline assignment: CDR1 SGHRS and CDR2 YFSETQ. Trimming cost V 4 bases and J 0 bases, with 9 bases left between them. CDR3 amino acids: CASSTRGSTDTQYF. The DNA for the CDR3 is TGCGCCAGCAGCACCAGGGGCAGCACAGATACGCAGTATTTT.

DNA of the CDR3: TGTGCCAGCAGCGGACAGGGGTACACCGGGGAGCTGTTTTTT. Encoded protein: CASSGQGYTGELFF. The chain joins TRBV6-1 to TRBJ2-2, with 9 bases lining up with TRBD1. The CDR3 totals 14 residues. Trimming at V came to 6 bases and at J to 3 bases, leaving 2 bases not matched to a gene. Per germline, CDR1 MNHNS and CDR2 SASEGT.

This clone appeared a few times. The chain carries TRBV10-3 and TRBJ2-3; 9 nucleotides align to TRBD2. With 5 bases clipped from V and 6 bases from J, the junction kept 15 bases outside the gene matches. The CDR3 has 17 residues. Germline-derived CDR1 and CDR2 are ENHRY and SYGVKD. The CDR3 DNA reads as TGTGCCATCAGTCCCCGGCGAGCTAGCGGGATAATGGATACGCAGTATTTT. It yields the protein CAISPRRASGIMDTQYF.